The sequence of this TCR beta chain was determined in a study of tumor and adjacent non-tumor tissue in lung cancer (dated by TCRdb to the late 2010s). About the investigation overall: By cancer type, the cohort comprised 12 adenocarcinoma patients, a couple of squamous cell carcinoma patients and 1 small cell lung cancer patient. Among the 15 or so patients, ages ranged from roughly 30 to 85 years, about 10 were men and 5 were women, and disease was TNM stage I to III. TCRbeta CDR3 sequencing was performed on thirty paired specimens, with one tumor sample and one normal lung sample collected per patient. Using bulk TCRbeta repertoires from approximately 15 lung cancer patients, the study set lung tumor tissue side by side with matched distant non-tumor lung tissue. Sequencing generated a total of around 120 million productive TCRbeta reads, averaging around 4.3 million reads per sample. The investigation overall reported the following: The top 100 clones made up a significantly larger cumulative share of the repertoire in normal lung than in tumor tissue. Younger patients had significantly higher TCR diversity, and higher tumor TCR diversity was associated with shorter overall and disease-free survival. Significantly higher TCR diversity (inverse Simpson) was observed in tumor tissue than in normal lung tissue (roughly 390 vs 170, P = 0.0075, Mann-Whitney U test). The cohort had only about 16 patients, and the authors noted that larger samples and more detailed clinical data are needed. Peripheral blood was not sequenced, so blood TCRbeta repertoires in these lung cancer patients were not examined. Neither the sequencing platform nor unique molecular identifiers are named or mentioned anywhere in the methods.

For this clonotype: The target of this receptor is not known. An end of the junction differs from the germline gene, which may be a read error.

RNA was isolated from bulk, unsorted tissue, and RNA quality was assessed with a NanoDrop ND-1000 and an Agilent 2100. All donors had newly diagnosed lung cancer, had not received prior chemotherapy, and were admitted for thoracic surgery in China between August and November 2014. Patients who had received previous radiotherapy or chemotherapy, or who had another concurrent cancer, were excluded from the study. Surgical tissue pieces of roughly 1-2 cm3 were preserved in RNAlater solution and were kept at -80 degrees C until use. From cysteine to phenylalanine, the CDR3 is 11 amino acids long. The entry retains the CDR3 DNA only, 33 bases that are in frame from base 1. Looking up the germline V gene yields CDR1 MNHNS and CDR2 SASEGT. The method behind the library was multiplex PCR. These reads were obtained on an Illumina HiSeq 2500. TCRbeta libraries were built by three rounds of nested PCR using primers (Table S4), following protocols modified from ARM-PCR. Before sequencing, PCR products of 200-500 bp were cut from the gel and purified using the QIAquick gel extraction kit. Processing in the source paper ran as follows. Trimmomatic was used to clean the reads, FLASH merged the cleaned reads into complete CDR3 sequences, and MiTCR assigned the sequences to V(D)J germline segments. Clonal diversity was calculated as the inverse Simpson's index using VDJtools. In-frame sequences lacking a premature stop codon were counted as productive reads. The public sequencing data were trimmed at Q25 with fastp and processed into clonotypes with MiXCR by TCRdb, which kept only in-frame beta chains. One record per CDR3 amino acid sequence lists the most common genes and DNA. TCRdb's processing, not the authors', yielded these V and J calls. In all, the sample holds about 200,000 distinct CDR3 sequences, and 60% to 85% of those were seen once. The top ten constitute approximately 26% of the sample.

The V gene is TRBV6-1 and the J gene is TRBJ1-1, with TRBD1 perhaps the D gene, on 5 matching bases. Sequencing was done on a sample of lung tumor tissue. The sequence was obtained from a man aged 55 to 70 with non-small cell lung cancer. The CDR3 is CASSLDTEGFF. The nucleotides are TGTGCCAGCTCCCTGGACACTGAAGGTTTCTTT.